These 23 T cell receptor beta chains were sequenced from one sample in a study of T cell repertoires in ileal Crohn's disease. The table came from immunoSEQ multiplex PCR; TCRdb's copy has only in-frame clones and leaves some out. The sample yields about 15,000 clones, just under 80% seen once. As to time point: neoterminal ileum biopsy at postoperative endoscopy, about 6 months after surgery. The sequenced sample consisted of ileal tissue. The origin of the receptors is an adult with Crohn's disease.

The chain uses TRBV5-1 and TRBJ2-7, with no clear D. The CDR3 length is 14 residues. V gave up 0 bases and J gave up 2 bases, with 9 bases separating them. Per the germline V gene, CDR1 is SGHRS and CDR2 is YFSETQ. In DNA form, the CDR3 reads TGCGCCAGCAGCTTGGTCCCCGGAGCCTACGAGCAGTACTTC. Amino acids: CASSLVPGAYEQYF.

This chain joins TRBV6-1 and TRBJ2-3; no definite D call. Germline V CDR1 and CDR2: MNHNS, SASEGT. This CDR3 comprises 14 residues. V lost 2 bases and J 4 bases, leaving 10 bases between the germline ends. In DNA, the CDR3 is TGTGCCAGCAGTGAAACGGGCGGACCAGATACGCAGTATTTT. Protein product: CASSETGGPDTQYF.

The rearrangement uses TRBV21-1 and TRBJ1-3; the tabulated D call, TRBD1, remains unverified against the DNA. TRBV21-1 is tagged as a pseudogene. The CDR3 spans 16 residues. The CDR3 DNA reads TGTGCCAGCAGTAACGACAGGGGACGCTCTGGAAACACCATATATTTT. It encodes CASSNDRGRSGNTIYF.

Only a few counts were recorded for this clone. The V call is TRBV30, the J call TRBJ1-4, with unresolved D. Trimming cost V 0 bases and J 5 bases, with 7 bases left between them. The CDR3 has 13 amino acids. The germline gives CDR1 GTSNPN, CDR2 SVGIG (reference sequence). DNA for the CDR3: TGTGCCTGGAGTGTGGGTTCCAATGAAAAACTGTTTTTT. This translates into CAWSVGSNEKLFF. Drawing the rest from reference TRBV30 and TRBJ1-4, the complete variable domain is SQTIHQWPATLVQPVGSPLSLECTVEGTSNPNLYWYRQAAGRGLQLLFYSVGIGQISSEVPQNLSASRPQDRQFILSSKKLLLSDSGFYLCAWSVGSNEKLFFGSGTQLSVL.

This chain connects TRBV29-1 to TRBJ2-5, with D uncertain. The ends were cut back, 6 bases at V and 3 bases at J, with 14 bases in the middle. Per the germline V gene, CDR1 is SQVTM and CDR2 is ANQGSEA. The CDR3 has 13 amino acids. CDR3 sequence: CSVGRWAEETQYF. The CDR3 nucleotides read TGCAGCGTAGGTCGATGGGCAGAAGAGACCCAGTACTTC.

The chain combines TRBV15 with TRBJ2-1; the D gene is possibly TRBD1 (8 bases). The V gene lost 1 base and the J gene lost 4 bases, with 14 bases spanning the gap. The length of the CDR3 is 16 residues. Germline lookup yields CDR1 LNHNV and CDR2 YYDKDF (reference sequence). The CDR3 sequence: CATSRADRGLYNEQFF. CDR3 DNA: TGTGCCACCAGCAGAGCAGACAGGGGACTATACAATGAGCAGTTCTTC.

This clone has more than one count but fewer than ten. This rearrangement joins TRBV27 to TRBJ2-1; 8 nucleotides match TRBD1. V lost 6 bases, J lost 7 bases, and 5 bases stayed unmatched. This CDR3 spans 13 amino acids. Per germline, CDR1 MNHEY and CDR2 SMNVEV (reference sequence). For the CDR3, the DNA is TGTGCCAGCAGAGCAGGGGGCCGTAATGAGCAGTTCTTC. Protein: CASRAGGRNEQFF.

The chain joins TRBV2 to TRBJ2-7; TRBD2 might be the D (6 bases). Germline CDR1 is SNHLY and CDR2 is FYNNEI. Trimming took 2 bases from V and 0 from J, leaving 11 bases between them. This CDR3 has 15 amino acids. This CDR3 reads CASSESGLISYEQYF. The CDR3 DNA follows: TGTGCCAGCAGTGAATCAGGACTAATCTCCTACGAGCAGTACTTC.

This clone was seen a few times. The chain employs TRBV5-1 and TRBJ2-2; D not resolved. Germline V gene sequence: CDR1 SGHRS, CDR2 YFSETQ. Trimming took 4 bases from V and 0 from J, leaving 4 bases between them. The CDR3 consists of 13 residues. The CDR3 region has the DNA TGCGCCAGCAGCGAGACGAACACCGGGGAGCTGTTTTTT. Its protein product is CASSETNTGELFF.

Turning to this clone: A read error may account for a junction end that differs from germline. This chain uses TRBV30 with TRBJ2-1; a weak D match, TRBD2 (6 bases). The length of the CDR3 is 15 residues. Germline CDR1 and CDR2: GTSNPN and SVGIG (reference sequence). Written as DNA, the CDR3 is TGTGCCGGGAGGCGGGGACTGAGCTTCAACAATGAGCAGTTCTTC. Translating it yields CAGRRGLSFNNEQFF.

The rearrangement links TRBV10-3 to TRBJ2-7; a weak D match, TRBD2 (6 bases). Trimming stripped 4 bases from V and 0 bases from J, with 13 bases between. Germline CDR1 ENHRY, CDR2 SYGVKD. There are 15 residues in the CDR3. The CDR3: CAISGSGPSSYEQYF. CDR3 bases: TGTGCCATCAGTGGGAGCGGGCCGAGCTCCTACGAGCAGTACTTC.

The V gene is TRBV28, the J gene TRBJ2-7; D may match TRBD1 or TRBD2 (5 bases each). The CDR3 covers 13 residues. V lost 5 bases and J lost 9, with 17 bases in between. Germline V lookup: CDR1 MDHEN, CDR2 SYDVKM. In DNA, the CDR3 is TGTGCCAGCAGTACAGGACTGTCCTTGGGGCAGTACTTC. As protein: CASSTGLSLGQYF. Variable domain in full (rest from reference TRBV28 and TRBJ2-7): DVKVTQSSRYLVKRTGEKVFLECVQDMDHENMFWYRQDPGLGLRLIYFSYDVKMKEKGDIPEGYSVSREKKERFSLILESASTNQTSMYLCASSTGLSLGQYFGPGTRLTVT.

This sequence joins TRBV7-9 and TRBJ1-1, with TRBD1 as a possible D gene (6 bases). The CDR3 runs 16 residues. Trimming took off 4 bases at V and 1 base at J, with 16 bases between the two ends. Germline V gene data show CDR1 as SEHNR and CDR2 as FQNEAQ (reference sequence). CDR3 sequence reads: CASSSGGGRRNTEAFF. As DNA, the CDR3 is TGTGCCAGCAGCTCCGGGGGCGGCAGAAGGAACACTGAAGCTTTCTTT.

This sequence joins TRBV27 and TRBJ2-1, with 7 bases identical to TRBD1. Per germline, CDR1 MNHEY and CDR2 SMNVEV (reference sequence). With V trimmed by 1 base and J by 6 bases, 9 bases remained unmatched. The CDR3 length is 16 residues. In DNA, the CDR3 is TGTGCCAGCAGTTTATTTGGACAGGTTCGAACCAATGAGCAGTTCTTC. Translation: CASSLFGQVRTNEQFF.

This chain links TRBV7-9 with TRBJ2-1; possible D gene TRBD2, 6 bases. CDR3 length: 14 amino acids. Between the trimmed V and J ends, which lost 6 bases and 8 bases, there was a span of 17 bases. Germline lookup yields CDR1 SEHNR and CDR2 FQNEAQ (reference sequence). As DNA, the CDR3 is TGTGCCAGCAGTTCCCAGGAGGGCCGGGATGAGCAGTTCTTC. It is translated as CASSSQEGRDEQFF.

The chain employs TRBV4-3 and TRBJ2-5, with D perhaps TRBD1 (5 bases). The germline V and J ends were trimmed by 4 bases and 1 base, with 19 bases remaining between them. Germline CDR1 reads LGHNA; CDR2 reads YSLEER. The CDR3 loop spans 17 amino acids. The CDR3 sequence is CASSLSIYPQGQETQYF. In DNA form, the CDR3 reads TGCGCCAGCAGCCTGTCCATTTACCCCCAGGGCCAAGAGACCCAGTACTTC.

Remarks on this clone: The sample holds other DNA sequences that translate to the same CDR3. This CDR3 reads CASSLGQRNYGYTF. Written as DNA, the CDR3 is TGCGCCAGCAGCTTGGGACAGAGAAACTATGGCTACACCTTC. J is TRBJ1-2 and V is TRBV5-1; perhaps TRBD1 as D (5 bases). Germline V CDR1 and CDR2: SGHRS, YFSETQ. The ends were cut back, 0 bases at V and 2 bases at J, with 8 bases in the middle. The CDR3 has 14 amino acids.

The chain uses TRBV27 and TRBJ2-5, with 8 bases lining up with TRBD1. The length of the CDR3 is 16 residues. Unmatched junction bases numbered 13, after V lost 5 bases and J lost 5 bases. Germline V gives CDR1 MNHEY, CDR2 SMNVEV (reference sequence). CDR3 DNA sequence: TGTGCCAGCAGTCAAGACAGGGGATTGGCTGTCGAGACCCAGTACTTC. Translating it yields CASSQDRGLAVETQYF.

The chain recombines TRBV2 with TRBJ2-2; tentative D call: TRBD2 (5 bases). Germline V lookup: CDR1 SNHLY, CDR2 FYNNEI. The CDR3 covers 15 residues. Trimming took 4 bases from V and 6 from J, leaving 15 bases between them. The CDR3 sequence: CASSVTTQQAGELFF. The DNA of the CDR3 is TGTGCCAGCAGTGTGACTACCCAGCAGGCCGGGGAGCTGTTTTTT.

The chain joins TRBV5-5 to TRBJ2-3; 8 bases fit TRBD2. This CDR3 comprises 13 residues. The ends lost 4 bases at V and 5 bases at J; junction bases unmatched: 3. In germline, CDR1 is SGHKS, CDR2 YYEKEE (reference sequence). The CDR3, as DNA: TGTGCCAGCAGCCCCGCGGGGGGAGATACGCAGTATTTT. It translates to CASSPAGGDTQYF.

The rearrangement joins TRBV7-2 to TRBJ1-1, with a possible D match to TRBD1 (5 bases). V shed 5 bases and J shed 1 base, with 11 bases lying between them. Germline lookup yields CDR1 SGHTA and CDR2 FQGNSA. CDR3 length: 14 amino acids. This CDR3 is CASSRAGTNTEAFF. The CDR3 bases are TGTGCCAGCAGCAGAGCCGGGACGAACACTGAAGCTTTCTTT.

This rearrangement joins TRBV14 to TRBJ1-1; TRBD1 matches at 7 bases. V dropped 0 bases and J dropped 0; count of bases not matched to a gene: 10. This CDR3 spans 18 amino acids. The germline CDR1 and CDR2 sequences are SGHDN and FVKESK. As DNA, the CDR3 is TGTGCCAGCAGCCAAGACCGGGGCGGGGACAGCATGAACACTGAAGCTTTCTTT. Protein sequence: CASSQDRGGDSMNTEAFF. Full variable domain (missing parts from reference TRBV14 and TRBJ1-1): EAGVTQFPSHSVIEKGQTVTLRCDPISGHDNLYWYRRVMGKEIKFLLHFVKESKQDESGMPNNRFLAERTGGTYSTLKVQPAELEDSGVYFCASSQDRGGDSMNTEAFFGQGTRLTVV.

V usage is TRBV6-1 and J usage is TRBJ2-1; 12 bases match TRBD2. This CDR3 spans 14 amino acids. Germline CDR1 is MNHNS and CDR2 is SASEGT. The V segment lost 7 bases and the J segment 15 bases; nucleotides outside the gene matches: 13. CDR3 in DNA: TGTGCCAGCAAGTGGACTAGCGGGGCCGGGGATCCGTTCTTC. Protein: CASKWTSGAGDPFF.